The 21 T cell receptor beta chains presented below share a single source sample, sequenced in a study of blood T cell repertoires in COVID-19. Data came from immunoSEQ multiplex PCR; TCRdb stores just in-frame clones and leaves some out. The sample lists some 150,000 clones, over 80% seen once, with roughly 3.9% in the top ten. Sequenced material: peripheral blood. All receptors derive from a woman aged 60 to 75 who had recovered from COVID-19.

This rearrangement joins TRBV13 to TRBJ1-2, with 7 bases lining up with TRBD1. J was trimmed by 6 bases and V by 5 bases; bases with no gene match: 6. CDR3 size: 13 residues. CDR1 PRHDT and CDR2 FYEKMQ come from the germline V gene (reference sequence). The CDR3 region is CASSQGGQHGYTF. The CDR3 nucleotides are TGTGCCAGCAGCCAAGGGGGACAGCATGGCTACACCTTC. Using reference TRBV13 and TRBJ1-2 for the parts outside the CDR3, the full variable domain is AAGVIQSPRHLIKEKRETATLKCYPIPRHDTVYWYQQGPGQDPQFLISFYEKMQSDKGSIPDRFSAQQFSDYHSELNMSSLELGDSALYFCASSQGGQHGYTFGSGTRLTVV.

The chain couples TRBV19 to TRBJ2-2; TRBD1 aligns across 7 bases. The germline gives CDR1 LNHDA, CDR2 SQIVND (reference sequence). This CDR3 is 15 amino acids long. J was trimmed by 3 bases and V by 5 bases; bases with no gene match: 6. As DNA, the CDR3 is TGTGCCAGTAGTCTGGGACAGCTAGACACCGGGGAGCTGTTTTTT. Protein: CASSLGQLDTGELFF.

This clone has more than one count but fewer than ten. The sample holds other DNA sequences that translate to the same CDR3. CDR3 coding DNA: TGTGCCAGCAGCCACTTGGGACTAGCGGCAGATACGCAGTATTTT. Its translation: CASSHLGLAADTQYF. The chain has TRBV3-1 (or the pseudogene TRBV3-2) and TRBJ2-3; 11 nucleotides agree with TRBD2. Per germline, CDR1 LGHDT and CDR2 YNNKEL (reference sequence). This CDR3 is 15 amino acids long. Unmatched junction bases numbered 3, after V lost 3 bases and J lost 4 bases.

The chain uses TRBV2 and TRBJ1-1; 8 positions agree with TRBD1. Unmatched junction bases numbered 8, after V lost 5 bases and J lost 3 bases. Per germline, CDR1 SNHLY and CDR2 FYNNEI. This CDR3 comprises 15 residues. CDR3 in amino acids: CASSPQGARDTEAFF. The CDR3 DNA is TGTGCCAGCAGTCCCCAGGGGGCGAGGGACACTGAAGCTTTCTTT. The full variable domain, rest sourced from reference TRBV2 and TRBJ1-1, is EPEVTQTPSHQVTQMGQEVILRCVPISNHLYFYWYRQILGQKVEFLVSFYNNEISEKSEIFDDQFSVERPDGSNFTLKIRSTKLEDSAMYFCASSPQGARDTEAFFGQGTRLTVV.

The rearrangement uses TRBV7-9 and TRBJ1-2, with 12 positions matching TRBD1. The CDR3 runs to 17 residues. Looked up from germline, CDR1 is SEHNR and CDR2 is FQNEAQ (reference sequence). The V segment lost 5 bases and the J segment 3 bases; nucleotides outside the gene matches: 10. This CDR3 reads CASSPEAGTGGDYGYTF. The CDR3 nucleotides are TGTGCCAGCAGCCCCGAGGCGGGGACAGGGGGCGACTATGGCTACACCTTC.

The chain couples TRBV11-2 to TRBJ2-7; D not resolved. The CDR3 has 15 amino acids. The germline gives CDR1 SGHAT, CDR2 FQNNGV. Trimming cost V 1 base and J 9 bases, with 19 bases left between them. CDR3 nucleotides: TGTGCCAGCAGCTTAGGTCAAGGCCCGGGTAGTGTGCAGTACTTC. Amino acids: CASSLGQGPGSVQYF.

The chain recombines TRBV5-1 with TRBJ2-3, with D possibly being TRBD1 (6 bases). Germline CDR1 reads SGHRS; CDR2 reads YFSETQ. V was trimmed by 6 bases and J by 6 bases, leaving 20 bases between them. The CDR3 consists of 15 residues. CDR3 residues: CASTRGLAMSDTQYF. In DNA form, the CDR3 reads TGCGCCAGCACGAGGGGGTTAGCAATGTCCGATACGCAGTATTTT.

V is TRBV19 and J is TRBJ1-5, with 12 bases aligning to TRBD1. Germline CDR1 LNHDA, CDR2 SQIVND (reference sequence). The CDR3 totals 15 residues. V dropped 3 bases and J dropped 6; count of bases not matched to a gene: 3. The CDR3 spells CASSMGQGAGQPQHF. In nucleotides, the CDR3 is TGTGCCAGTAGTATGGGACAGGGGGCCGGTCAGCCCCAGCATTTT.

This chain uses TRBV19 with TRBJ2-7; TRBD1 matches 7 bases. The V gene end was trimmed by 3 bases and the J gene end by 9 bases; junction bases not matched to a gene: 5. The germline V gene has CDR1 LNHDA and CDR2 SQIVND (reference sequence). The CDR3 is 12 residues long. The CDR3, as DNA: TGTGCCAGTAGTATCCTTGGACAGGCGCAGTACTTC. It codes for CASSILGQAQYF.

V and J are TRBV7-9 and TRBJ2-7; possible D gene TRBD2, 6 bases. The length of the CDR3 is 14 residues. CDR1 is SEHNR, CDR2 FQNEAQ, per germline (reference sequence). Trimming stripped 1 base from V and 4 bases from J, with 11 bases between. CDR3 sequence reads: CASSLGTGEYEQYF. The DNA for the CDR3 is TGTGCCAGCAGCTTAGGGACGGGGGAGTACGAGCAGTACTTC.

The chain is built from TRBV6-1 and TRBJ1-5; the D gene is possibly TRBD1 (6 bases). The germline V and J ends were trimmed by 7 bases and 7 bases, with 17 bases remaining between them. The CDR3 is 14 amino acids. In germline, CDR1 is MNHNS, CDR2 SASEGT. CDR3: CASNSFRGTQPQHF. The CDR3 coding sequence is TGTGCCAGCAATTCTTTCAGGGGCACCCAGCCCCAGCATTTT.

The V and J genes are TRBV28 and TRBJ2-7; 7 bases match TRBD2. Germline values: CDR1 MDHEN, CDR2 SYDVKM. The J segment lost 7 bases and the V segment lost 4 bases, leaving 4 bases of the junction unmatched. The CDR3 is made up of 12 amino acids. The CDR3 DNA reads as TGTGCCAGCAGTTACTCCGGGAGGGAGCAGTACTTC. It yields the protein CASSYSGREQYF.

The chain recombines TRBV24-1 with TRBJ2-1; tentatively, D is TRBD1 (6 bases). Deletions cut 4 bases from V and 7 bases from J, with 16 bases between. The CDR3 totals 15 residues. The V gene's germline CDR1 is KGHDR and CDR2 SFDVKD. The CDR3 nucleotides are TGTGCCACCAGTGACACGCGGACAGTAACGAATGAGCAGTTCTTC. This gives the protein CATSDTRTVTNEQFF.

The chain couples TRBV7-8 to TRBJ1-1; no reliable D call. The CDR3 spans 15 residues. CDR1 is SGHVS and CDR2 is FQNEAQ in the germline V gene. Trimming left V 5 bases short and J 2 bases short, with 15 bases between. CDR3 residues: CASSPRLFRNTEAFF. CDR3 bases: TGTGCCAGCAGCCCCCGACTGTTTCGCAACACTGAAGCTTTCTTT.

The rearrangement joins TRBV3-1 (or the pseudogene TRBV3-2) to TRBJ2-2; no firm D call. The CDR3 contains 13 residues. CDR1 and CDR2 (germline): LGHDT, YNNKEL (reference sequence). The V and J ends lost 6 bases and 1 base respectively, with 6 bases between them. CDR3 coding DNA: TGTGCCAGCAGATCTAGGAACACCGGGGAGCTGTTTTTT. This sequence encodes CASRSRNTGELFF.

This chain links TRBV5-1 with TRBJ2-7, with a possible D match to TRBD2 (5 bases). The CDR3 is 16 amino acids. Germline V lookup: CDR1 SGHRS, CDR2 YFSETQ. Between the trimmed V and J ends, which lost 5 bases and 0 bases, there was a span of 18 bases. The CDR3 region has the DNA TGCGCCAGCAGTAGAGGGTACCGGGATATCTCCTACGAGCAGTACTTC. Protein sequence: CASSRGYRDISYEQYF.

The chain joins TRBV19 to TRBJ1-5; no reliable D call. With 7 bases removed from V and 0 bases from J, the gap between germline ends came to 13 bases. CDR3 length equals 15 residues. Germline lookup yields CDR1 LNHDA and CDR2 SQIVND (reference sequence). In nucleotides, the CDR3 is TGTGCCAGTACTAAGATCACGGGTAGCAATCAGCCCCAGCATTTT. Its protein is CASTKITGSNQPQHF.

This chain uses TRBV19 with TRBJ1-5; 8 bases line up with TRBD1. The CDR3 is made up of 17 amino acids. Germline CDR1 and CDR2: LNHDA and SQIVND (reference sequence). The V segment lost 5 bases and the J segment 6 bases; nucleotides outside the gene matches: 15. CDR3 sequence (DNA): TGTGCCAGTAGTCTCTCCTCACGACAGGGGATGGTTCAGCCCCAGCATTTT. This translates into CASSLSSRQGMVQPQHF.

The chain is built from TRBV12-5 and TRBJ1-1, with D perhaps TRBD1 (5 bases). Germline-derived CDR1 and CDR2 are LGHNT and FRNRAP. The CDR3 covers 13 residues. Trimming took 7 bases from V and 3 from J, leaving 12 bases between them. The DNA for the CDR3 is TGTGCTAGTGCGCTGACAGAATACACTGAAGCTTTCTTT. Translating gives CASALTEYTEAFF.

The V and J genes are TRBV5-1 and TRBJ2-2; the D gene is possibly TRBD1 (8 bases). CDR1 is SGHRS, CDR2 YFSETQ, per germline. V was trimmed by 1 base and J by 3 bases, leaving 10 bases between them. This CDR3 spans 15 amino acids. CDR3: CASSLTGGDTGELFF. CDR3 sequence (DNA): TGCGCCAGCAGCTTGACAGGGGGGGACACCGGGGAGCTGTTTTTT.

V and J are TRBV19 and TRBJ1-2, with 8 bases lining up with TRBD1. The junction had 10 bases not matched to a gene; V was cut back by 3 bases and J by 4 bases. The CDR3 runs to 16 residues. Germline V gene data show CDR1 as LNHDA and CDR2 as SQIVND (reference sequence). This CDR3 is CASSIPMTGAGYGYTF. The CDR3, as DNA: TGTGCCAGTAGTATCCCCATGACAGGGGCCGGCTATGGCTACACCTTC.